Listed below are T cell receptor beta chains from one sample, sequenced in a study of CXCR3-negative and CXCR3-positive naive CD8 T cells. TCRdb processed the 5' RACE reads again and assigns one entry to each CDR3 protein, with no DNA. The table lists about 40,000 distinct CDR3 sequences. The sample consisted of memory CD8+ T cells from blood. The origin of the receptors is a human donor in good health. Some clones in this sample may be carry-over from other donors' samples. Each CDR3 is given with its conserved first and last residue. Expanded clones get a size class; other rows say once, few or many, or leave the size out.

-	TRBV29-1	TRBJ2-3	CSSSRDRGDPTSADTQYF
-	TRBV25-1	TRBJ1-4	CASSESQEKLFF
-	TRBV4-1	TRBJ2-5	CASSLKGDETQYF
-	TRBV15	TRBJ2-1	CATSRVGTSGVYEQFF
-	TRBV27	TRBJ2-6	CASSLDWGANVLTF
-	TRBV29-1	TRBJ1-3	CSVKGDGNTIYF
-	TRBV12-3/TRBV12-4	TRBJ2-1	CASSLTRPPGNEQFF
-	TRBV6-2/TRBV6-3	TRBJ2-7	CASSYDSGTGGDEQYF
-	TRBV7-9	TRBJ2-2	CASDSGLINTGELFF
-	TRBV5-5	TRBJ2-5	CASSLGGGLQETQYF
-	TRBV7-2	TRBJ2-7	CASRLGSSGIGEQYF
-	TRBV7-7	TRBJ2-5	CASSLLDGSGETRYF
-	TRBV18	TRBJ1-2	CASPTTRGQPSNYGYTF
-	TRBV3-1	TRBJ2-6	CASSPWGGLSGANVLTF
-	TRBV29-1	TRBJ1-4	CSVSYAGGGEKLFF
-	TRBV7-9	TRBJ2-1	CASSLAGNSGLNNEQFF
-	TRBV14	TRBJ2-2	CASSQEIAEGELFF
-	TRBV20-1	TRBJ2-7	CSALSGNEQYF
-	TRBV29-1	TRBJ1-1	CSVEAPRGSFF
-	TRBV12-3/TRBV12-4	TRBJ2-1	CASSFESGGPDEQFF
-	TRBV29-1	TRBJ2-3	CSVPGTGSRRTDTQYF
-	TRBV29-1	TRBJ2-1	CSVEPGQGWGNEQFF
-	TRBV29-1	TRBJ2-7	CSVEERVLSSYEQYF
-	TRBV7-3	TRBJ2-3	CASSSMGGGVDTQYF
-	TRBV7-9	TRBJ2-3	CASSGKDITTDTQYF
-	TRBV12-3/TRBV12-4	TRBJ1-1	CASRLTPEAFF
-	TRBV28	TRBJ2-7	CASSPLLAGASYEQYF
-	TRBV20-1	TRBJ2-7	CSGTSGYLQETQYF
-	TRBV28	TRBJ2-7	CASSFNGFYEQYF
-	TRBV6-2/TRBV6-3	TRBJ2-7	CASSYPGGGGQDEQYF
-	TRBV20-1	TRBJ2-5	CSAPWGQQETQYF
-	TRBV5-5	TRBJ2-5	CASSLDRQETQYF
-	TRBV28	TRBJ2-1	CASSFGTNNEQFF
-	TRBV4-3	TRBJ2-2	CASSQPTGDGGADTGELFF
-	TRBV29-1	TRBJ1-2	CSVDILGLKHGYTF
-	TRBV12-3/TRBV12-4	TRBJ1-6	CASSLGNSPLHF
-	TRBV6-2/TRBV6-3	TRBJ2-5	CASFGLGRTQYF
-	TRBV7-9	TRBJ2-7	CASSLEGGVHEQYF
-	TRBV29-1	TRBJ2-2	CSVEDAVVGSTGELFF
-	TRBV5-6	TRBJ2-5	CASSLVGLAGETQYF
-	TRBV7-9	TRBJ2-7	CASSLISYEQYF
-	TRBV7-9	TRBJ2-7	CASRLGPDYEQYF
-	TRBV4-2	TRBJ1-2	CASSQGPLSLYGYTF
medium-sized	TRBV29-1	TRBJ2-7	CSVEEGDGNEQYF
-	TRBV13	TRBJ2-5	CASSSWNQGGETQYF
-	TRBV7-9	TRBJ2-1	CASRPIPDEQFF
-	TRBV7-2	TRBJ2-5	CASSSVGLQETQYF
-	TRBV29-1	TRBJ2-7	CSVSGSYEQYF
-	TRBV20-1	TRBJ2-2	CSARTGGDTGELFF
-	TRBV20-1	TRBJ1-6	CSASAGDNSPLHF
-	TRBV15	TRBJ2-1	CATSSGGSEQFF
-	TRBV4-3	TRBJ2-2	CASSQDTAGGHTGELFF
-	TRBV29-1	TRBJ2-1	CSVDSGLGNNEQFF
-	TRBV7-6	TRBJ2-3	CASSLDRLYTDTQYF
-	TRBV29-1	TRBJ2-1	CSVDWTGQRNEQFF
-	TRBV4-3	TRBJ1-1	CASSQDRAAEAFF
-	TRBV20-1	TRBJ2-7	CSASRTRGSDEQYF
-	TRBV4-1	TRBJ2-2	CASSQVLGLAGIRTGELFF